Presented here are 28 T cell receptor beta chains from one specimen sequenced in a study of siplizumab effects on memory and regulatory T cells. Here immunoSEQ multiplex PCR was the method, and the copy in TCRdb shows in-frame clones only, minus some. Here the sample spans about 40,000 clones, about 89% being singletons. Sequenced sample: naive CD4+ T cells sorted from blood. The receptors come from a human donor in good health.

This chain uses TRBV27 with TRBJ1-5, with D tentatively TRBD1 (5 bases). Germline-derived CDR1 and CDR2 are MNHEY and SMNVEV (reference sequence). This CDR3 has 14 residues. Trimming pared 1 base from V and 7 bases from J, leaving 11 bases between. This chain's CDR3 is CASSLYGGGQPQHF. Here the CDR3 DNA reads TGTGCCAGCAGTTTATATGGGGGGGGACAGCCCCAGCATTTT.

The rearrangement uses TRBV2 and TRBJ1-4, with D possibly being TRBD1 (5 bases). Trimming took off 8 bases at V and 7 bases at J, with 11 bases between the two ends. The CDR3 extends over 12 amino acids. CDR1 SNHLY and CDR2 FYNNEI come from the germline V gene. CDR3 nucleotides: TGTGCCAGCTGGGCAGGGACTGAAAAACTGTTTTTT. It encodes CASWAGTEKLFF.

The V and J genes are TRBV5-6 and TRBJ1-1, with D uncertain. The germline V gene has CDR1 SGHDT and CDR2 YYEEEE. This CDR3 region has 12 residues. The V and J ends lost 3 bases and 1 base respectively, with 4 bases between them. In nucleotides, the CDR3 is TGTGCCAGCAGCTCTCAGAACACTGAAGCTTTCTTT. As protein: CASSSQNTEAFF.

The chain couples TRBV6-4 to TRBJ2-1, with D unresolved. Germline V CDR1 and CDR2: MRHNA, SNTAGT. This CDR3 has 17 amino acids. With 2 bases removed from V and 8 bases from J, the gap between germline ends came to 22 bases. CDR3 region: CASSDPNPPQIADEQFF. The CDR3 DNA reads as TGTGCCAGCAGTGACCCTAACCCCCCACAAATAGCCGATGAGCAGTTCTTC.

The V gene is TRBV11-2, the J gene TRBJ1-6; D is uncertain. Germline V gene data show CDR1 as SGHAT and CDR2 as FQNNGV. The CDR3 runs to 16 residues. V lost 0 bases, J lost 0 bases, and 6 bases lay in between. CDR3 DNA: TGTGCCAGCAGCTTAGATCACAACTCCTATAATTCACCCCTCCACTTT. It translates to CASSLDHNSYNSPLHF.

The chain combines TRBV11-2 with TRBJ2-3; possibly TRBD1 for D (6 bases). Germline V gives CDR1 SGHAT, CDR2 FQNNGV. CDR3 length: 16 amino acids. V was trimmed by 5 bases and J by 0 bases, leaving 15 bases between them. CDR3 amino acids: CASSRSDGGSTDTQYF. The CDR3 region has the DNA TGTGCCAGCAGCCGTTCGGATGGGGGCAGCACAGATACGCAGTATTTT.

Here the CDR3 reads CASSFLGGQETQYF. CDR3 sequence (DNA): TGTGCCAGCAGTTTTTTAGGGGGTCAAGAGACCCAGTACTTC. The chain combines TRBV28 with TRBJ2-5, with a possible D match to TRBD1 (6 bases). Trimming cost V 3 bases and J 2 bases, with 10 bases left between them. The CDR3 contains 14 residues. Per germline, CDR1 MDHEN and CDR2 SYDVKM. The entire variable domain, with the rest obtained from reference TRBV28 and TRBJ2-5, is as follows: DVKVTQSSRYLVKRTGEKVFLECVQDMDHENMFWYRQDPGLGLRLIYFSYDVKMKEKGDIPEGYSVSREKKERFSLILESASTNQTSMYLCASSFLGGQETQYFGPGTRLLVL.

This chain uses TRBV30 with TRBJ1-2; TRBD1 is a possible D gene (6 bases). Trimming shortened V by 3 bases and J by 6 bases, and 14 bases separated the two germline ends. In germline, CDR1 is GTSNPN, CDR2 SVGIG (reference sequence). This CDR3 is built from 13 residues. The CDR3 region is CAWRWVGGDGYTF. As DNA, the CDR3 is TGTGCCTGGAGATGGGTAGGGGGTGATGGCTACACCTTC.

The CDR3 DNA is TGCGCCAGCAGCTTTGGGCAGGGAGGCGGCGAGCAGTACTTC. Residues: CASSFGQGGGEQYF. This chain joins TRBV5-1 and TRBJ2-7, with D maybe TRBD2 (6 bases). V was pared by 2 bases and J by 6 bases, with 15 bases between. The CDR3 loop spans 14 amino acids. Germline V gene data show CDR1 as SGHRS and CDR2 as YFSETQ.

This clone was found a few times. CDR3 sequence: CASSLDDRGNTIYF. The CDR3 DNA reads as TGTGCCAGCAGCTTGGACGACAGAGGAAACACCATATATTTT. The chain recombines TRBV5-8 with TRBJ1-3, with D possibly being TRBD1 (5 bases). Trimming removed 0 bases from V and 4 bases from J, with 8 bases in between. The CDR3 extends over 14 amino acids. Germline CDR1 is SGHTS and CDR2 is YDEGEE.

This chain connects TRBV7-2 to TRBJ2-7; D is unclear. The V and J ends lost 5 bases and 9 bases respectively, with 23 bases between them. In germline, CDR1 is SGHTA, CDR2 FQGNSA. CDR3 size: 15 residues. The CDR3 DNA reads TGTGCCAGCAGCCCCCATTTGAGTCTCTTGCTCGGGCAGTACTTC. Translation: CASSPHLSLLLGQYF. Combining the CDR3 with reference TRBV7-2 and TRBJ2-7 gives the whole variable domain GAGVSQSPSNKVTEKGKDVELRCDPISGHTALYWYRQSLGQGLEFLIYFQGNSAPDKSGLPSDRFSAERTGGSVSTLTIQRTQQEDSAVYLCASSPHLSLLLGQYFGPGTRLTVT.

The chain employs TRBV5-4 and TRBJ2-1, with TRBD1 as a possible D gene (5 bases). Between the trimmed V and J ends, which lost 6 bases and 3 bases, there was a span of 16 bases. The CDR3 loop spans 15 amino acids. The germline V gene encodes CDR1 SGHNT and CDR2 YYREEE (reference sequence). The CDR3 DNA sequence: TGTGCCAGCAAGACGTTTCAGGGCCACTACAATGAGCAGTTCTTC. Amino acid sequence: CASKTFQGHYNEQFF. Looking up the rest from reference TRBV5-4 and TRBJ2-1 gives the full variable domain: ETGVTQSPTHLIKTRGQQVTLRCSSQSGHNTVSWYQQALGQGPQFIFQYYREEENGRGNFPPRFSGLQFPNYSSELNVNALELDDSALYLCASKTFQGHYNEQFFGPGTRLTVL.

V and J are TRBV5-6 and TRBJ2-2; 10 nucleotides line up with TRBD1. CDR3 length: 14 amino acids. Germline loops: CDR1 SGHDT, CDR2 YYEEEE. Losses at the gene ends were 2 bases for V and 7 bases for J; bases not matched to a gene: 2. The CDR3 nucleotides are TGTGCCAGCAGCTTCGGACAGGGGGACGGGGAGCTGTTTTTT. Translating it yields CASSFGQGDGELFF.

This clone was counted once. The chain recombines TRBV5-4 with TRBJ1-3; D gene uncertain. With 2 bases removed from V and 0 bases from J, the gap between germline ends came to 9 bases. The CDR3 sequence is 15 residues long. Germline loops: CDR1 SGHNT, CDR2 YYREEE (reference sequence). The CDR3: CASSFKFSSGNTIYF. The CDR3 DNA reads TGTGCCAGCAGCTTTAAGTTCTCCTCTGGAAACACCATATATTTT.

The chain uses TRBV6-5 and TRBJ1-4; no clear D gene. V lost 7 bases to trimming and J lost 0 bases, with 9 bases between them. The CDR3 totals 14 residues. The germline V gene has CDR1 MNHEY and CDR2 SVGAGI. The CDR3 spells CASNDGSTNEKLFF. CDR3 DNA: TGTGCCAGCAATGACGGATCAACTAATGAAAAACTGTTTTTT.

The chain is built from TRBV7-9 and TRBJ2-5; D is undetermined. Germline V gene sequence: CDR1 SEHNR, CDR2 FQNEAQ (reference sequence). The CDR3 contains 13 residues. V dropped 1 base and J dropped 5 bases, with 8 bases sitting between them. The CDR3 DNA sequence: TGTGCCAGCAGCTTAGAGCCCGATGAGACCCAGTACTTC. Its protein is CASSLEPDETQYF.

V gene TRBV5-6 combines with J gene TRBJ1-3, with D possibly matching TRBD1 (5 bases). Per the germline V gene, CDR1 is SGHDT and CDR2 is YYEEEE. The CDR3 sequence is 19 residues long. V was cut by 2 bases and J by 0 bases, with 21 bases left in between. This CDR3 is CASSFYPGTHSLSGNTIYF. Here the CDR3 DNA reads TGTGCCAGCAGCTTCTACCCGGGGACTCATTCCCTCTCTGGAAACACCATATATTTT.

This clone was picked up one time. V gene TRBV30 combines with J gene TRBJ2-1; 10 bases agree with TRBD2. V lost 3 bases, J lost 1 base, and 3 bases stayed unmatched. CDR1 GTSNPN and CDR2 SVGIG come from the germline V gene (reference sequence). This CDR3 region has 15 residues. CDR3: CAWRATSGSYNEQFF. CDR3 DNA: TGTGCCTGGAGGGCGACTAGCGGGTCCTACAATGAGCAGTTCTTC.

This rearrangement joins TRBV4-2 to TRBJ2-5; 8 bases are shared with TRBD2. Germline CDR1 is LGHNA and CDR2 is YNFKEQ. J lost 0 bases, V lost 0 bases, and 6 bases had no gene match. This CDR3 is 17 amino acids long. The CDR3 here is CASSQEGAGGNQETQYF. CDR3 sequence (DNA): TGTGCCAGCAGCCAAGAAGGGGCGGGGGGAAACCAAGAGACCCAGTACTTC.

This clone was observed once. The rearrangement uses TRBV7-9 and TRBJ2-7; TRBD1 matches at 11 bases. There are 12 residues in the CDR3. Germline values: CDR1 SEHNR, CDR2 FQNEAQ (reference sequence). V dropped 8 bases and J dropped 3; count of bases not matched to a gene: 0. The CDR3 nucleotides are TGTGCCAGCGGGACAGGGGGCTACGAGCAGTACTTC. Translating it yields CASGTGGYEQYF.

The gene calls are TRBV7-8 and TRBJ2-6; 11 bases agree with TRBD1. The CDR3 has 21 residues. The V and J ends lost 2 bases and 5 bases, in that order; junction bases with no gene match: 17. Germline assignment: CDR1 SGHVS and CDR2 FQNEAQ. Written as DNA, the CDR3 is TGTGCCAGCAGCTTAAACGCTCCAGGGACAGGGGGGCCATTTCGGGCCAACGTCCTGACTTTC. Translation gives CASSLNAPGTGGPFRANVLTF.

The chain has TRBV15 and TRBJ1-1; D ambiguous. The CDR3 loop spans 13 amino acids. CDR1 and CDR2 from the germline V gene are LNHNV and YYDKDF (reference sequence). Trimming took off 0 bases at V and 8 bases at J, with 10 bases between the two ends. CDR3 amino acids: CATSRDTVAEAFF. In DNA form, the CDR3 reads TGTGCCACCAGCAGAGATACTGTCGCGGAAGCTTTCTTT.

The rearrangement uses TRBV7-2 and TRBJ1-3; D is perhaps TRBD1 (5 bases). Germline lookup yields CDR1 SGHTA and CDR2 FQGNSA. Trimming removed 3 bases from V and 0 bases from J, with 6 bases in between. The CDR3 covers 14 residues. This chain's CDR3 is CASSFGASGNTIYF. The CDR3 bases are TGTGCCAGCAGCTTTGGGGCCTCTGGAAACACCATATATTTT.

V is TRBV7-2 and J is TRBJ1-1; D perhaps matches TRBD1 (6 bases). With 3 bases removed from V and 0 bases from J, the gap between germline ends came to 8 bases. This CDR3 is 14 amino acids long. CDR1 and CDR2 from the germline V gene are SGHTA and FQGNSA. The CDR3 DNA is TGTGCCAGCAGCTTTCGGGACATGAACACTGAAGCTTTCTTT. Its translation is CASSFRDMNTEAFF.

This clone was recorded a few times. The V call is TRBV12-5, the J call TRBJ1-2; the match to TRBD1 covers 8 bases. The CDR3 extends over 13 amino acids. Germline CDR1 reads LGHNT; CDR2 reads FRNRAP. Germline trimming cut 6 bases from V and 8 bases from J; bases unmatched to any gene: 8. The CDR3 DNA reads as TGTGCTAGTGGGGTGACAGGGGACAACGGCTACACCTTC. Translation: CASGVTGDNGYTF.

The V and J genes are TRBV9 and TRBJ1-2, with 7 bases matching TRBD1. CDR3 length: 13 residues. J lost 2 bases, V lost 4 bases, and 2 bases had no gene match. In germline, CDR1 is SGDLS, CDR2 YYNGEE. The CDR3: CASSPDRNYGYTF. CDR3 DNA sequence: TGTGCCAGCAGCCCGGACAGGAACTATGGCTACACCTTC.

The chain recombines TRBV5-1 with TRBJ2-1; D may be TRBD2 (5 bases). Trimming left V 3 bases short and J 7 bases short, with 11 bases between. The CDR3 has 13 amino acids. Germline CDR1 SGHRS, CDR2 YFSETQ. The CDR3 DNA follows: TGCGCCAGCAGCTCCCCTGGGAGTAATGAGCAGTTCTTC. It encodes CASSSPGSNEQFF.

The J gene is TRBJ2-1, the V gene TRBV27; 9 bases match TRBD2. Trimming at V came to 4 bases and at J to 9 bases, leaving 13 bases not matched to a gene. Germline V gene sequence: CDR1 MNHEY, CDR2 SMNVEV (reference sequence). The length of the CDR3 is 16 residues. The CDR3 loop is CASSYLRSSGAVEQFF. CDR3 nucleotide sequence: TGTGCCAGCAGTTATCTCCGGTCTAGCGGGGCTGTTGAGCAGTTCTTC.